What follows are 18 T cell receptor beta chains derived from one specimen sequenced in a study of cytomegalovirus exposure and HLA in healthy donors. Only in-frame clones appear in the TCRdb table, and some are missing; sequencing was by immunoSEQ multiplex PCR. The sample gives about 110,000 clones, 88% of which show up once; 1.5% to 2% is in the top ten. Material for sequencing was PBMCs. All receptors come from a woman aged 18-35 years in good health and CMV-seropositive.

This chain connects TRBV19 to TRBJ2-2; 11 bases match TRBD1. V shed 5 bases and J 3 bases; nucleotides not matched to a gene: 5. The V gene's germline CDR1 is LNHDA and CDR2 SQIVND (reference sequence). The length of the CDR3 is 16 residues. CDR3 sequence (DNA): TGTGCCAGTAGTCCTGGGACAGGGGGGGACACCGGGGAGCTGTTTTTT. This gives the protein CASSPGTGGDTGELFF. Full variable domain (remainder filled in from reference TRBV19 and TRBJ2-2): DGGITQSPKYLFRKEGQNVTLSCEQNLNHDAMYWYRQDPGQGLRLIYYSQIVNDFQKGDIAEGYSVSREKKESFPLTVTSAQKNPTAFYLCASSPGTGGDTGELFFGEGSRLTVL.

J is TRBJ2-5 and V is TRBV9, with 15 bases aligning to TRBD2. Germline-derived CDR1 and CDR2 are SGDLS and YYNGEE. The CDR3 has 17 residues. The ends lost 4 bases at V and 2 bases at J; junction bases unmatched: 6. The chain's CDR3 is CASSPGTSGGIQETQYF. The CDR3 DNA reads as TGTGCCAGCAGCCCTGGGACTAGCGGGGGGATACAAGAGACCCAGTACTTC.

The chain combines TRBV5-8 with TRBJ2-3; D gene uncertain. Trimming stripped 4 bases from V and 1 base from J, with 7 bases between. Germline CDR1 and CDR2: SGHTS and YDEGEE. This CDR3 contains 13 residues. The CDR3 bases are TGTGCCAGCAGCCCCAGTGGCACAGATACGCAGTATTTT. Its translation is CASSPSGTDTQYF.

The chain carries TRBV6-5 and TRBJ2-1, with D maybe TRBD2 (6 bases). V was cut by 5 bases and J by 5 bases, with 19 bases left in between. Germline V gene data show CDR1 as MNHEY and CDR2 as SVGAGI. This CDR3 spans 16 amino acids. Here the CDR3 reads CASSNYAGSGHNEQFF. Written as DNA, the CDR3 is TGTGCCAGCAGTAACTACGCGGGGAGCGGACACAATGAGCAGTTCTTC.

V usage is TRBV2 and J usage is TRBJ2-2; 7 nucleotides align to TRBD2. Germline values: CDR1 SNHLY, CDR2 FYNNEI. Trimming at V came to 6 bases and at J to 5 bases, leaving 12 bases not matched to a gene. This CDR3 has 16 amino acids. CDR3 residues: CASSYISGARTGELFF. In DNA form, the CDR3 reads TGTGCCAGCAGCTACATAAGCGGGGCTCGAACCGGGGAGCTGTTTTTT.

The V call is TRBV11-2, the J call TRBJ1-5; D perhaps matches TRBD1 (5 bases). CDR1 SGHAT and CDR2 FQNNGV come from the germline V gene. The CDR3 is 13 residues long. V was pared by 3 bases and J by 6 bases, with 9 bases between. The DNA for the CDR3 is TGTGCCAGCAGCTTGGGGGGAGGTCAGCCCCAGCATTTT. Amino acid sequence: CASSLGGGQPQHF. Combining the CDR3 with reference TRBV11-2 and TRBJ1-5 gives the whole variable domain EAGVAQSPRYKIIEKRQSVAFWCNPISGHATLYWYQQILGQGPKLLIQFQNNGVVDDSQLPKDRFSAERLKGVDSTLKIQPAKLEDSAVYLCASSLGGGQPQHFGDGTRLSIL.

V usage is TRBV27 and J usage is TRBJ1-1; tentative D call: TRBD1 (5 bases). The germline V gene has CDR1 MNHEY and CDR2 SMNVEV (reference sequence). The CDR3 contains 11 residues. Trimming removed 4 bases from V and 12 bases from J, with 12 bases in between. CDR3: CASSSQGGTFF. DNA of the CDR3: TGTGCCAGCAGTTCCCAGGGAGGAACTTTCTTT.

The sample holds one count of this clone. The V gene is TRBV6-4, the J gene TRBJ1-2; D ambiguous. Germline V gene data show CDR1 as MRHNA and CDR2 as SNTAGT. V lost 3 bases and J lost 2, with 7 bases in between. The CDR3 length is 13 residues. CDR3: CASSEGTNYGYTF. CDR3 DNA sequence: TGTGCCAGCAGTGAGGGCACCAACTATGGCTACACCTTC.

This clone came up a few times. J is TRBJ1-1 and V is TRBV18; TRBD1 might be the D (5 bases). V lost 3 bases and J 5 bases, leaving 10 bases between the germline ends. The CDR3 has 13 amino acids. Looked up from germline, CDR1 is KGHSH and CDR2 is LQKENI. CDR3 residues: CASSPDRGTEAFF. In nucleotides, the CDR3 is TGTGCCAGCTCACCGGACCGGGGGACTGAAGCTTTCTTT.

This clone was seen just once. The genes are TRBV6-5 and TRBJ1-2, with TRBD1 identical over 8 bases. V gave up 0 bases and J gave up 8 bases; unmatched junction bases: 5. CDR1 and CDR2 from the germline V gene are MNHEY and SVGAGI. The CDR3 runs 14 residues. CDR3 in amino acids: CASSYSAGGPGYTF. The DNA of the CDR3 is TGTGCCAGCAGTTACTCGGCAGGGGGCCCCGGCTACACCTTC.

This clone was counted once. The gene calls are TRBV19 and TRBJ1-6; tentatively, D is TRBD1 (5 bases). The germline gives CDR1 LNHDA, CDR2 SQIVND (reference sequence). The CDR3 length is 16 residues. Trimming shortened V by 6 bases and J by 2 bases, and 14 bases separated the two germline ends. CDR3 protein: CASSAVGEAYNSPLHF. In DNA form, the CDR3 reads TGTGCCAGTAGCGCGGTAGGGGAGGCCTATAATTCACCCCTCCACTTT.

The chain employs TRBV2 and TRBJ2-2; 8 nucleotides match TRBD1. Per the germline V gene, CDR1 is SNHLY and CDR2 is FYNNEI. The CDR3 has 16 amino acids. V dropped 4 bases and J dropped 6; count of bases not matched to a gene: 10. CDR3 amino acids: CASSGGAGGAAGELFF. CDR3 sequence (DNA): TGTGCCAGCAGTGGTGGAGCAGGGGGCGCAGCCGGGGAGCTGTTTTTT.

A remark on this clone: One end of the junction is discordant with germline, which a read error may explain. The chain joins TRBV25-1 to TRBJ1-5; 10 bases align to TRBD1. The CDR3 spans 14 residues. Germline V CDR1 and CDR2: MGHDK, SYGVNS. CDR3 region: CASSPTGGNQPQHF. CDR3 sequence (DNA): TGTGCCAGCAGTCCGACAGGGGGCAACCAGCCCCAGCATTTT.

The chain joins TRBV19 to TRBJ1-3; the match to TRBD1 covers 7 bases. The V and J ends lost 4 bases and 0 bases, in that order; junction bases with no gene match: 12. The CDR3 extends over 18 amino acids. CDR1 and CDR2 from the germline V gene are LNHDA and SQIVND (reference sequence). The CDR3 DNA follows: TGTGCCAGTAGTACTCGCGTCGCAGGGGGTATCTCTGGAAACACCATATATTTT. Translation: CASSTRVAGGISGNTIYF.

The chain carries TRBV2 and TRBJ1-5, with TRBD1 matching 7 bases. The CDR3 covers 15 residues. Looked up from germline, CDR1 is SNHLY and CDR2 is FYNNEI. The trim removed 3 bases at V and 3 bases at J, leaving 5 bases unmatched. The CDR3 DNA reads as TGTGCCAGCAGTGAGACAGGGCGCCTCAATCAGCCCCAGCATTTT. This gives the protein CASSETGRLNQPQHF.

The CDR3 DNA is TGTGCCACCAGCAGTGAACAGTCTAACTATGGCTACACCTTC. Its translation: CATSSEQSNYGYTF. The chain employs TRBV15 and TRBJ1-2, with unresolved D. This CDR3 comprises 14 residues. Germline CDR1 and CDR2: LNHNV and YYDKDF (reference sequence). V shed 3 bases and J shed 0 bases, with 8 bases lying between them.

The chain has TRBV7-7 and TRBJ1-4, with TRBD1 as a possible D gene (6 bases). The CDR3 is made up of 13 amino acids. CDR1 and CDR2 from the germline V gene are SSHAT and FNYEAQ (reference sequence). The CDR3 region is CASSEGVNEKLFF. As DNA, the CDR3 is TGTGCTAGCTCCGAGGGGGTTAATGAAAAACTGTTTTTT.

The V and J genes are TRBV28 and TRBJ2-3, with D tentatively TRBD2 (5 bases). In germline, CDR1 is MDHEN, CDR2 SYDVKM. CDR3 length: 15 amino acids. V was pared by 5 bases and J by 3 bases, with 15 bases between. CDR3 bases: TGTGCCAGCAGTCCCGGCGGGCTTATTACAGATACGCAGTATTTT. Encoded protein: CASSPGGLITDTQYF. Combining the CDR3 with reference TRBV28 and TRBJ2-3 gives the whole variable domain DVKVTQSSRYLVKRTGEKVFLECVQDMDHENMFWYRQDPGLGLRLIYFSYDVKMKEKGDIPEGYSVSREKKERFSLILESASTNQTSMYLCASSPGGLITDTQYFGPGTRLTVL.